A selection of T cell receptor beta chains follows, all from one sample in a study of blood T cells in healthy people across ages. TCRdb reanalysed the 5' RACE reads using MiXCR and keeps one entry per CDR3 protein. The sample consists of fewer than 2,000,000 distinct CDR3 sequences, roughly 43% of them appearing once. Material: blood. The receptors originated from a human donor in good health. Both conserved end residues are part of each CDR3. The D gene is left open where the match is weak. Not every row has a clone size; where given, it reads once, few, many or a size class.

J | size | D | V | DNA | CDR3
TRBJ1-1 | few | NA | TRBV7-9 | TGTGCCAGCAGCTTACCCATCACTGAAGCTTTCTTT | CASSLPITEAFF
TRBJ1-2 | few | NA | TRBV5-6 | TGTGCCAGCAGTCTTGGAGTCCCGGCAGGAACCTTTGGCTACACCTTC | CASSLGVPAGTFGYTF
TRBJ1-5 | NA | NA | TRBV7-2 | TGTGCCAGCAGCCCAGCCCCCAATCAGCCCCAGCATTTT | CASSPAPNQPQHF
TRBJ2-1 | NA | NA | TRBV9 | TGTGCCAGCAGCGTAGAGGGGGAGTACTCCTACAATGAGCAGTTCTTC | CASSVEGEYSYNEQFF
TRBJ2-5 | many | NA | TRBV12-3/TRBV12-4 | TGTGCCAGCAGCTTAGATACAGAGACCCAGTACTTC | CASSLDTETQYF
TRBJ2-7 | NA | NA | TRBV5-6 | TGTGCCAGCAGCTTGGGGAAGACGTTGACCTACGAGCAGTACTTC | CASSLGKTLTYEQYF
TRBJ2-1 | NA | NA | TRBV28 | TGTGCCAGCAGTTTGACGGGGGTCAATACCTACAATGAGCAGTTCTTC | CASSLTGVNTYNEQFF
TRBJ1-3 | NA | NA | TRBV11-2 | TGTGCCAGCAGCCCGGGGATTGGCTCTGGAAACACCATATATTTT | CASSPGIGSGNTIYF
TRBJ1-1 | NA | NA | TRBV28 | TGTGCCAGCAGTTTGGAAAGTCGGCCACAAGCTTTCTTT | CASSLESRPQAFF
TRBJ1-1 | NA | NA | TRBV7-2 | TGTGCCAGCAGCTTACCTCGCAAGACGTCTGAAGCTTTCTTT | CASSLPRKTSEAFF
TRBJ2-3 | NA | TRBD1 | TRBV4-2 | TGTGCCAGCAGCCATGGACAGGGTATATTCACAGATACGCAGTATTTT | CASSHGQGIFTDTQYF
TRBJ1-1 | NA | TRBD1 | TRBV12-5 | TGTGCTAGTGGTTTGGCGACAGGGTTGGACACTGAAGCTTTCTTT | CASGLATGLDTEAFF
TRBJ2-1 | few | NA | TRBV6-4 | TGTGCCAGCAGTGACTTATCCATCAATGAGCAGTTCTTC | CASSDLSINEQFF
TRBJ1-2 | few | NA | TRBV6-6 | TGTGCCAGCAGTTACTCGGGGGGGATAGGTATTGGCTACACCTTC | CASSYSGGIGIGYTF
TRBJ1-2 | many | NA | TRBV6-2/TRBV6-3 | TGTGCCAGCAGTTACTCCCACCTCAGAGATGGCTACACCTTC | CASSYSHLRDGYTF
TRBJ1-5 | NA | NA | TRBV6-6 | TGTGCCAGCAGTTATCTCCTGTCGGGCGCCCTTCAGCCCCAGCATTTT | CASSYLLSGALQPQHF
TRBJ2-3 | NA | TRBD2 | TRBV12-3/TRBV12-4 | TGTGCCAGCAGCCAGCGGGACTACAAACACACAGATACGCAGTATTTT | CASSQRDYKHTDTQYF
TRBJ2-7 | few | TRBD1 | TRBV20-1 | TGCAGTGCTAGAGTGTCGACAGGGGTTGTCTACGAGCAGTACTTC | CSARVSTGVVYEQYF
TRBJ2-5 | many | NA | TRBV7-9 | TGTGCCAGCAGCTTATCCGGGTTTGACCAGTACTTC | CASSLSGFDQYF
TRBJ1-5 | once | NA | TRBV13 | TGTGCCAGCAGCTTGAAGCGTAGAACAGGGAGGGATCAGCCCCAGCATTTT | CASSLKRRTGRDQPQHF